A selection of T cell receptor beta chains follows, all from one sample in a study of T cell repertoires in cytomegalovirus infection. TCRdb independently ran MiXCR on the reads; one entry per CDR3 protein. The sample lists 150,000 to 200,000 distinct CDR3 sequences; 28% were seen once. Sequencing was carried out using PBMCs. Receptors originate from a human donor in good health (CMV status not recorded). Some clones in this sample may be carry-over from other donors' samples. The CDR3 runs from the conserved cysteine through the conserved F or W. The D gene is left open where the match is weak. Clone size is given for some rows only: seen once, a few or many times, or a class if the clone is expanded.

>TRBV12-3/TRBV12-4|few|TRBJ1-1|.
CASSSQSMNTEAFF
TGTGCCAGCAGTTCCCAGTCCATGAACACTGAAGCTTTCTTT
>TRBV6-5|.|TRBJ2-1|.
CASSYGRLSYNEQFF
TGTGCCAGCAGTTACGGGCGGCTCTCCTACAATGAGCAGTTCTTC
>TRBV5-5|.|TRBJ1-1|TRBD1
CASSFTGQGFTEAFF
TGTGCCAGCAGCTTCACGGGACAGGGATTCACTGAAGCTTTCTTT
>TRBV4-2|.|TRBJ2-4|TRBD2
CASSQDQRGWDIQYF
TGTGCCAGCAGCCAAGATCAGCGGGGGTGGGACATTCAGTACTTC
>TRBV6-6|once|TRBJ1-5|.
CASSYSEGGNQPQHF
TGTGCCAGCAGTTACTCGGAAGGGGGCAATCAGCCCCAGCATTTT
>TRBV5-1|few|TRBJ1-1|.
CASSFNGEVTNTEAFF
TGCGCCAGCAGTTTTAATGGGGAGGTGACGAACACTGAAGCTTTCTTT
>TRBV27|.|TRBJ1-5|.
CASSLFGGSYFNQPQHF
TGTGCCAGCAGTTTGTTTGGTGGCAGCTACTTCAATCAGCCCCAGCATTTT
>TRBV12-3/TRBV12-4|few|TRBJ1-1|.
CASSLDSARNTEAFF
TGTGCCAGCAGTTTGGACTCAGCCCGTAACACTGAAGCTTTCTTT
>TRBV12-3/TRBV12-4|few|TRBJ2-5|.
CASRRQARGTQYF
TGTGCCAGCAGACGACAGGCCCGTGGGACCCAGTACTTC
>TRBV7-9|few|TRBJ1-1|.
CASMTRDITEAFF
TGTGCCAGCATGACACGGGATATCACTGAAGCTTTCTTT
>TRBV7-2|many|TRBJ1-1|.
CASSLDTHTEAFF
TGTGCCAGCAGCTTAGACACCCACACTGAAGCTTTCTTT
>TRBV2|.|TRBJ2-7|.
CASSEEQIRYEQYF
TGTGCCAGCAGTGAAGAACAGATCCGGTACGAGCAGTACTTC
>TRBV7-4|.|TRBJ1-1|.
CASSHNSLTGTTEAFF
TGTGCCAGCAGCCACAACTCCCTGACAGGAACGACTGAAGCTTTCTTT
>TRBV29-1|.|TRBJ1-3|.
CSVEGYRDLSGNTIYF
TGCAGCGTTGAAGGATACAGGGACCTCTCTGGAAACACCATATATTTT
>TRBV7-8|few|TRBJ2-5|TRBD2
CASSLALAGGQETQYF
TGTGCCAGCAGCTTAGCACTAGCGGGGGGGCAAGAGACCCAGTACTTC
>TRBV7-8|many|TRBJ2-2|TRBD1
CASNRDRGDTGELFF
TGTGCCAGCAATAGGGACAGGGGGGACACCGGGGAGCTGTTTTTT
>TRBV7-2|.|TRBJ2-1|.
CAISRGGYNEQFF
TGTGCCATCTCCAGGGGGGGTTACAATGAGCAGTTCTTC
>TRBV7-2|many|TRBJ1-1|.
CASSLEAGSTEAFF
TGTGCCAGCAGCTTAGAGGCAGGATCAACTGAAGCTTTCTTT
>TRBV12-3/TRBV12-4|few|TRBJ1-2|.
CASSRTSNYGYTF
TGTGCCAGCAGTAGGACATCTAACTATGGCTACACCTTC
>TRBV7-2|.|TRBJ1-4|.
CASSDVGKLFF
TGTGCCAGCAGCGACGTAGGAAAACTGTTTTTT
>TRBV7-2|many|TRBJ2-1|.
CASGYVDEQFF
TGTGCCAGCGGCTACGTCGATGAGCAGTTCTTC
>TRBV30|.|TRBJ1-1|.
CAWSEIFNTEAFF
TGTGCCTGGAGCGAGATTTTCAACACTGAAGCTTTCTTT
>TRBV6-8|.|TRBJ2-3|.
CASSYTSTDAQYF
TGTGCCAGCAGTTACACAAGCACAGATGCGCAGTATTTT
>TRBV20-1|.|TRBJ1-4|.
CSARDPGTSNEKLFF
TGCAGTGCTAGAGATCCCGGGACGTCTAATGAAAAACTGTTTTTT
>TRBV7-9|.|TRBJ1-1|TRBD1
CASSETGGNTEAFF
TGTGCCAGCAGCGAGACAGGGGGCAACACTGAAGCTTTCTTT
>TRBV9|.|TRBJ2-1|TRBD2
CASSVGSSGGPTEQFF
TGTGCCAGCAGCGTAGGGTCTAGCGGGGGGCCAACCGAGCAGTTCTTC
>TRBV12-3/TRBV12-4|few|TRBJ1-2|.
CACYLSSRRGYTF
TGTGCCTGCTACCTTTCGAGCCGACGGGGCTACACCTTC
>TRBV29-1|few|TRBJ2-3|TRBD2
CSVRLAGGSDTQYF
TGCAGCGTCCGACTAGCGGGGGGTTCAGATACGCAGTATTTT